This T cell receptor (beta chain) came from a study of cytomegalovirus exposure and HLA in healthy donors (dated 2017 in TCRdb). About the investigation overall: According to an earlier analysis of around 600 of the donors, about 170 million T cells yielded approximately 120 million unique TCR beta sequences and approximately 300 Gb of sequence data. About 300 gigabases of sequencing data and approximately 92 million unique TCR sequences made up an early release that covered 500 to 700 HLA-typed donors. Among the roughly 400 genotyped donors, around 81% belonged to the genetic ancestry cluster associated with self-reported Caucasian donors. The aim of the study was to test whether cataloging public T cell receptors could identify signatures of past pathogen exposure. Using immunosequencing, the study profiled T cell repertoires from around 670 subjects and related those repertoires to cytomegalovirus serostatus. A separate validation cohort of approximately 120 different subjects was used in addition to the roughly 670-subject first cohort. To predict cytomegalovirus infection status, the study brought together high-throughput TCR immunosequencing, statistical association of individual TCRs with disease status, and machine learning. To study patterns of TCR occurrence, a later analysis re-analyzed previously published TCR beta repertoires from hundreds of donors and added high-resolution HLA genotyping. Rather than using new phenotypic data, the later analysis identified candidate immune exposures from TCR beta sequences and from how often those sequences occurred across donors. In an earlier analysis of 500 to 650 of the donors, high-throughput TCR beta sequencing was used to judge whether each TCR beta V gene segment behaved as functional or pseudogenic. Donor age, sex, ethnicity and CMV serostatus were compiled alongside the repertoire data. Genome-wide SNP genotypes for about 55% of the 666 donors were used in a later genetic analysis, which treated that subset as a discovery cohort. All discovery cohort repertoires had been generated on a single sequencing platform. HLA typing included class I and class II loci at four-digit resolution. The number of typed donors differed by locus: roughly 620-640 for A, B, C, DRB1 and DQB1; some 500 for DQA1; 600 to 610 for DPA1; and about 470 for DPB1. Five DR-DQ haplotypes were handled as single units for association and clustering, since linkage in the cohort was strong. Among about 370 genotyped donors of the cohort, an average of around 240,000 unique TCR beta nucleotide sequences was sequenced per donor, of which 15% to 20% were non-productive. The full study reports these points: Because HLA typing was missing for some donors at each locus, association tests included only the typed subset. According to a later analysis, TCR association rates differed among HLA loci, with DRB1 alleles showing the most associated TCRs and HLA-C alleles showing the fewest. A few of the identified cytomegalovirus-associated TCR beta chains were confirmed in vitro to be specific for cytomegalovirus antigens. Sequencing depth was assumed to be roughly uniform across donors in the presence/absence analyses, though that assumption may not hold. According to a later genetic analysis, donors in an Asian-associated ancestry cluster had fewer N-insertions in productive TCRs than the approximately 650-donor mean. Across donors, most TCR sequences were observed very rarely, whereas some public TCRs were present in many individuals. The earlier analysis of approximately 560 of the donors excluded some 16 rarely observed V segments, including chromosome 9 orphons, because counts were too low. Broadly in line with IMGT annotations, most TCR beta V segments showed up in productive rearrangements about 87% or about 30% of the time in an earlier analysis of 587 of the donors. A later analysis associated 15,000 to 20,000 TCR beta sequences with specific HLA alleles at a false discovery rate of 0.05. Some IMGT-functional V segments, including TRBV6-2 and TRBV6-3, could not be told apart with the 87-base-pair reads, so those segments were excluded. This cohort had only TCR beta chains sequenced, and the lack of alpha or paired-chain data limited which features could be detected. A further reported finding was that TCR beta sequences accurately predicted the HLA-A and HLA-B alleles for most subjects in the first cohort. Several of the top co-occurrence clusters appeared to be linked to parvovirus B19, influenza, CMV and Epstein-Barr virus, according to a later analysis. According to the authors, the approach could potentially be generalized to other disease states and immunological phenotypes. Strong co-occurrence of HLA alleles, especially DR and DQ, made assigning TCR associations to individual alleles difficult. Linkage disequilibrium might explain the correlated functional status among segregating V segments, but an unknown experimental factor could not be excluded. Compared with equally common non-associated chains, HLA-associated TCR beta chains in a later analysis were more clonally expanded and had lower generation probabilities. The study gave a list of roughly 150 TCR beta chains associated with cytomegalovirus. A cluster of highly shared sequence variants was judged likely to be a technical artifact of the sequencing pipeline. CMV serostatus was the only immune exposure information available for the cohort. Most CMV-associated TCR beta chains appeared to be HLA-restricted in a later analysis, and the HLA associations seemed to be driven largely by CMV exposure. The classifier was reported to diagnose cytomegalovirus status with high specificity and sensitivity in both the original cohort and the validation cohort. In a later genetic analysis, a missense DCLRE1C variant was associated with V-gene and J-gene trimming of TCR beta chains, and the association was replicated in an independent cohort.

Counted from cysteine to phenylalanine, this CDR3 has 14 amino acids. Of all the DNA, just the CDR3 is kept, 42 bases in frame from base 1. From a lookup of the germline V gene (reference sequence), CDR1 and CDR2 are SGHNT and YYREEE. V is cut by 3 bases and J by 0 bases, and the space between the germline ends is 10 bases. The library came from the immunoSEQ multiplex PCR assay. The multiplex PCR relied on a mix of 60 forward primers for TCR Vbeta segments and 13 reverse primers for TCR Jbeta segments. Amplification of the CDR3 region of rearranged TCR beta genes was performed with a multiplex PCR assay on genomic DNA. On the Illumina HiSeq System, the amplified TCR beta libraries were sequenced as 87-base-pair reads. Per the source publication's procedure: Across the 500 to 700 repertoires, a later analysis counted about 81 million unique TCR beta chains, approximately 12 million of which were shared by at least two donors. Raw reads were error-corrected and collapsed into unique sequences with a nearest-neighbor algorithm that merged closely related sequences to remove PCR and sequencing errors. CDR3 sequences were aligned to IMGT reference sequences to assign V, D and J gene segments. For a sequence to be retained, at least a six-nucleotide match to both a V gene segment and a J gene segment was required. Rearrangements were called productive when the CDR3 lacked stop codons and stayed in frame with V and J; all others were non-productive. CDR3 was defined according to IMGT convention as the region running from the second conserved V-encoded cysteine to the conserved J-encoded phenylalanine. In an earlier analysis of more than 550 of the donors, sequences lacking an unambiguous match to a single V gene segment were excluded. An earlier analysis of approximately 590 of the donors called V segments functional above 56.7% productive rearrangements and segregating when the between-donor standard deviation exceeded 5%. A statistical classification framework was developed to diagnose cytomegalovirus status using the catalog of TCR beta chain sequences. In a later analysis, TCR nucleotide sequences were compared against IMGT/GENE-DB human TR gene sequences so that V and J genes could be assigned. The TCRdist pipeline was used in a later analysis to assign CDR3 sequences and most-parsimonious VDJ recombination scenarios. A later analysis defined each TCR beta chain by its CDR3 amino acid sequence plus V-gene family, and excluded reads lacking a unique V-gene family. A later analysis removed several hundred highly shared, low-generation-probability nucleotide sequences to deal with suspected cross-contamination and a sequencing artifact. In a later analysis, a clonal expansion index was calculated for each public chain from normalized within-repertoire ranks of inferred template counts. Generation probabilities in a later analysis came from a VDJ recombination model fitted to out-of-frame rearrangements, and those results were checked against IGoR. In a later analysis, TCR-TCR, TCR-HLA and TCR-CMV co-occurrence was scored with hypergeometric tests, and a repertoire-size bias correction was applied to TCR pairs. False discovery rates were estimated in a later analysis by permuting HLA or CMV assignments 20 times. A later analysis grouped co-occurring TCRs with DBSCAN, adding TCRdist sequence similarity when clustering within HLA-allele-positive subsets. Repertoires with fewer than 30,000 or more than 120,000 public chains, plus five repertoires with anomalous nucleotide sharing, were excluded from co-occurrence clustering. TCRdb carries this immuneACCESS record with in-frame sequences only. Its versions omit some clonotypes, under half of them owing to an unresolved V gene in the studies checked, with the rest unexplained. D and trimming were read from the DNA, whereas the V and J calls and clone size are those reported in that table. The sample table records around 170,000 clones; over 80% of these occur just once. The top ten hold 1.4% of the sample.

On this clone: No antigen is known for it. Per-base quality was not reported, and no clone a single base away is much larger than it.

The cohort was made up of roughly 670 healthy bone marrow donors. All cohort members were sampled while nominally healthy, although unrecorded immune exposures were likely present. The donor was CMV seropositive and belonged to the group of about 290 seropositive cohort members. Each donor provided a peripheral blood sample, and peripheral blood mononuclear cells were used for TCR beta sequencing. The Qiagen DNeasy Blood Extraction Kit was used to extract genomic DNA from the blood cell samples. Input material: PBMCs. The TCR sequence derives from a girl aged 5-17 years in good health and CMV-seropositive. This chain joins TRBV5-4 to TRBJ2-7, with no confidently assigned D gene. The CDR3 region: CASSSPQSSYEQYF. The DNA is as follows: TGTGCCAGCAGCTCCCCACAGTCCTCCTACGAGCAGTACTTC.